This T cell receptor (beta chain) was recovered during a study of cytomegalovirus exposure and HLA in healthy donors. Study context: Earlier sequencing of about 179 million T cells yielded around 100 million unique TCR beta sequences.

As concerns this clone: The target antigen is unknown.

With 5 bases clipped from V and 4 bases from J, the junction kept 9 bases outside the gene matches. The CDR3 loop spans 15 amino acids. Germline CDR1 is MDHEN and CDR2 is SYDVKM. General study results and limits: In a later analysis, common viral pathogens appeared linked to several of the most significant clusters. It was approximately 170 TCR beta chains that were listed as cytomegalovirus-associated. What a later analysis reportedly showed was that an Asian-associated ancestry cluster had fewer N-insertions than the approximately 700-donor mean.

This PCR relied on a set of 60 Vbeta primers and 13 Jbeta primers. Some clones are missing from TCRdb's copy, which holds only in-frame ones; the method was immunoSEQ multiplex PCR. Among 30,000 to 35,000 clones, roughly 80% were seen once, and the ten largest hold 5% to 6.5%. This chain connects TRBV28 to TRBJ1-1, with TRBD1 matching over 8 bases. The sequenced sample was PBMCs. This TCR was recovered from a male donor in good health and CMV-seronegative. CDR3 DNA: TGTGCCAGCAGTCCGACAGGGGTGGGGCGCACTGAAGCTTTCTTT. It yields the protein CASSPTGVGRTEAFF.